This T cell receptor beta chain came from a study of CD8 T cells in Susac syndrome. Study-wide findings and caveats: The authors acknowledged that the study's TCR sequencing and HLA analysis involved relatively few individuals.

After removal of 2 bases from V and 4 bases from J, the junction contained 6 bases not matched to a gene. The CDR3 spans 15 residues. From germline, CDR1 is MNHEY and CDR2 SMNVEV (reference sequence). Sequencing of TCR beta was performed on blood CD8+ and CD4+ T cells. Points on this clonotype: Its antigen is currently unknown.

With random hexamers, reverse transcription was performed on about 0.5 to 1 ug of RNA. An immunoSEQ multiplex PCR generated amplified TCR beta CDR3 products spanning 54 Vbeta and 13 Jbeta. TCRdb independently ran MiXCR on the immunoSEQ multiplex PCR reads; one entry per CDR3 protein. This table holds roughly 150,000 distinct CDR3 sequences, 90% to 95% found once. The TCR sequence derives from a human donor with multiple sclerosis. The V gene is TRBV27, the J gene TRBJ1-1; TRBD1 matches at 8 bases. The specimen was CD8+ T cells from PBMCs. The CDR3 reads CASSLLSGGVTEAFF. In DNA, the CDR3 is TGTGCCAGCAGTTTACTTTCAGGGGGCGTCACTGAAGCTTTCTTT.